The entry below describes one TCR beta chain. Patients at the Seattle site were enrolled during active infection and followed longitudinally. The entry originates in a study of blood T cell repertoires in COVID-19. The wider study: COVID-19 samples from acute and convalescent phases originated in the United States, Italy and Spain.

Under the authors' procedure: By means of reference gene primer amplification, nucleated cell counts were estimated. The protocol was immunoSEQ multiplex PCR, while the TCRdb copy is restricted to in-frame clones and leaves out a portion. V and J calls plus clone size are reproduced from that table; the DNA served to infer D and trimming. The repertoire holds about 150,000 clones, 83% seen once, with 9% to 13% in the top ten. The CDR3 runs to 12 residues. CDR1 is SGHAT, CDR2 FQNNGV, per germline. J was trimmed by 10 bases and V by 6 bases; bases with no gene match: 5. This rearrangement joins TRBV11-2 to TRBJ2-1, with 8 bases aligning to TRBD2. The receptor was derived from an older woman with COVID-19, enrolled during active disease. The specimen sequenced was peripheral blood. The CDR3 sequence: CASRGLVVEQFF. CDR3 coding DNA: TGTGCCAGCAGGGGACTAGTTGTAGAGCAGTTCTTC.